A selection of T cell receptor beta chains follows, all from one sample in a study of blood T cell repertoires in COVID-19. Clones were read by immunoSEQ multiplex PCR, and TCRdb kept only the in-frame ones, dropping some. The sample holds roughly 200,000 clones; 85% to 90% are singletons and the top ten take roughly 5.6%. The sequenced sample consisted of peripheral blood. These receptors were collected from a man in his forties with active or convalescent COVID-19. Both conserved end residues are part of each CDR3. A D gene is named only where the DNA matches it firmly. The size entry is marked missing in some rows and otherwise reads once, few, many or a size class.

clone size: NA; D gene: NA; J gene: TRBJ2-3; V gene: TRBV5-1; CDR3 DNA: TGCGCCAGCAGCTTGGACAGGAGGGGCGCAGATACGCAGTATTTT; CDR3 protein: CASSLDRRGADTQYF
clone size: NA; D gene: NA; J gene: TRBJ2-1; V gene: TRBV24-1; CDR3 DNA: TGTGCCACCAGTGATTCCGACAGGCTTGTTGTCAATGAGCAGTTCTTC; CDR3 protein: CATSDSDRLVVNEQFF
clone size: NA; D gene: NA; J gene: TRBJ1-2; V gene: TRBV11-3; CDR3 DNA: TGTGCCAGCAGTGCAGGTGGGCTTGGCTACACCTTC; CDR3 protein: CASSAGGLGYTF
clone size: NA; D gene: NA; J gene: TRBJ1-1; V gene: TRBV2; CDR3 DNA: TGTGCCAGCAGGCCGCGGGCTGATACTGAAGCTTTCTTT; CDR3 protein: CASRPRADTEAFF
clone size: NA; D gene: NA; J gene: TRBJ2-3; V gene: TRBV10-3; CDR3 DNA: TGTGCCATCAGTGAGGGGGCCGATACGCAGTATTTT; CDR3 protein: CAISEGADTQYF
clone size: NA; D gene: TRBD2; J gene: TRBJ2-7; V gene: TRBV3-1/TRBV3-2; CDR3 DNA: TGTGCCAGCAGCCATACGGGACTAGCTCAAGAGCAGTACTTC; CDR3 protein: CASSHTGLAQEQYF
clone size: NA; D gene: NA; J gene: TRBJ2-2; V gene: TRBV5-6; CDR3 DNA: TGTGCCAGCAGCTCCTTAGCGCATCTTGGTCCGACCGGGGAGCTGTTTTTT; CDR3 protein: CASSSLAHLGPTGELFF
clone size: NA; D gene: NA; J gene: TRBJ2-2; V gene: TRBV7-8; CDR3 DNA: TGTGCCAGCAGCCCCCCGTCCGGGGAGCTGTTTTTT; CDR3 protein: CASSPPSGELFF
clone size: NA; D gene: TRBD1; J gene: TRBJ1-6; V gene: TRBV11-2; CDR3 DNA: TGTGCCAGCAGCGTGGACGTCGGGACAGGGGGCTCACTTTCACCCCTCCACTTT; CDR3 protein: CASSVDVGTGGSLSPLHF
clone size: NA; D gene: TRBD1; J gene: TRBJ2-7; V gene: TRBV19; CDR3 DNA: TGTGCCAGTAGTAAGACAGGGGGTGATACCTACGAGCAGTACTTC; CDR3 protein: CASSKTGGDTYEQYF
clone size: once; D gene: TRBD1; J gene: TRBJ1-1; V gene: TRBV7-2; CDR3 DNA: TGTGCCAGCGCTTTGGCCCAAGGACAGGTCAATATGGGCACTGAAGCTTTCTTT; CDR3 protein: CASALAQGQVNMGTEAFF
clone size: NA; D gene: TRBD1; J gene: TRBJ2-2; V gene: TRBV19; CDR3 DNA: TGTGCCAGTAGTTCAACAGGGGGCACCGGGGAGCTGTTTTTT; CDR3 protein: CASSSTGGTGELFF
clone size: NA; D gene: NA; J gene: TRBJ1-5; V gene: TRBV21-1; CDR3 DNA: TGTGCCAGCAGCCGCCTGTTAGGGGGGGCACCCCAGCCCCAGCATTTT; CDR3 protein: CASSRLLGGAPQPQHF
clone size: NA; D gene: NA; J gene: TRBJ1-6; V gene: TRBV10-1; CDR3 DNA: TGCGCCAGCTCGGGTCATGTTTGGAGGGGGGGGAATTCACCCCTCCACTTT; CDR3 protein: CASSGHVWRGGNSPLHF
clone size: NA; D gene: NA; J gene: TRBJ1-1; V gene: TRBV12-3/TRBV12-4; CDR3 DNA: TGTGCCAGCAGTTTTCTCGGGGCTGAAGCTTTCTTT; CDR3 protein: CASSFLGAEAFF
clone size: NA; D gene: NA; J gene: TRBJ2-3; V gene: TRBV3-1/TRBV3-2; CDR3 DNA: TGTGCCAGCAGCCATCCCGGGACTGTGACAGATACGCAGTATTTT; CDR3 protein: CASSHPGTVTDTQYF
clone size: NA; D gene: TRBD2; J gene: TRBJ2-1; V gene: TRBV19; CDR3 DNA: TGTGCCAGTAGTATCCGCCTTGCGGGAGGGTTTGGGGCTGAGCAGTTCTTC; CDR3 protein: CASSIRLAGGFGAEQFF
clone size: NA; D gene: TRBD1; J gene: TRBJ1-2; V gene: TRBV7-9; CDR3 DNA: TGTGCCAGCAGCCCCGCGGGACAGGGCTCCTATGGCTACACCTTC; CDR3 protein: CASSPAGQGSYGYTF
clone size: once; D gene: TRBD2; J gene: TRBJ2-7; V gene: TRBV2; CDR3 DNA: TGTGCCAGCAGTGCCGGGACTAGCGGGACCTACGAGCAGTACTTC; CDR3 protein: CASSAGTSGTYEQYF
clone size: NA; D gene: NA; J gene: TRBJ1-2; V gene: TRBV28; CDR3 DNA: TGTGCCAGCAGTTATGGGGCCACAAACTATGGCTACACCTTC; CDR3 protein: CASSYGATNYGYTF
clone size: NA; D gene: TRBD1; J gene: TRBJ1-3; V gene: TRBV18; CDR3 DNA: TGTGCCAGCTCTATAACCCAGGGGGGACCTGGAAACACCATATATTTT; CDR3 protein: CASSITQGGPGNTIYF
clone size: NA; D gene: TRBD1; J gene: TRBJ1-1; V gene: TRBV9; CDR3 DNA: TGTGCCAGCAGCGCAGGGGGCCAGAGGTACACTGAAGCTTTCTTT; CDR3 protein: CASSAGGQRYTEAFF
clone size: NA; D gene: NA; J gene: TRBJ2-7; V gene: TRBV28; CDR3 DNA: TGTGCCAGCGCCAGCTCCTACGAGCAGTACTTC; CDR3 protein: CASASSYEQYF
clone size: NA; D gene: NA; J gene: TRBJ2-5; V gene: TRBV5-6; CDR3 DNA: TGTGCCAGCAGCTTAGGATACAGAGAAAAGCAAGAGACCCAGTACTTC; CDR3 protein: CASSLGYREKQETQYF
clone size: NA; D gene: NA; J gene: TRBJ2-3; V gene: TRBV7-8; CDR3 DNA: TGTGCCAGCAGCTCAGCCCGGGATCCCACAGATACGCAGTATTTT; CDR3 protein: CASSSARDPTDTQYF
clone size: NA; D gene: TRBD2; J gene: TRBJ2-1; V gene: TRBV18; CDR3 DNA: TGTGCCAGCTCACCTGGGACTAGTAACTACAATGAGCAGTTCTTC; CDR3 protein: CASSPGTSNYNEQFF
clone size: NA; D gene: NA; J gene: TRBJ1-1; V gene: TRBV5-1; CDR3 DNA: TGCGCCAGCAGCTTGGCGTTGAACACTGAAGCTTTCTTT; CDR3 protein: CASSLALNTEAFF
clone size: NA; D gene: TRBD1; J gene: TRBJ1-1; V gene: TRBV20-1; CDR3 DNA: TGCAGTGCCCAGGGGGAGACTGAAGCTTTCTTT; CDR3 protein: CSAQGETEAFF
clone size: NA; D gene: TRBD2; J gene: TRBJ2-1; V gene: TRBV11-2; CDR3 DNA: TGTGCCAGCAGCTTGGTCGGGACTAGCGGTATCAATGAGCAGTTCTTC; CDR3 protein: CASSLVGTSGINEQFF
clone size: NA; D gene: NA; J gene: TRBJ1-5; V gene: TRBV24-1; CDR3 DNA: TGTGCCACCAGTGCACAAAATCAGCCCCAGCATTTT; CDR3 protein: CATSAQNQPQHF
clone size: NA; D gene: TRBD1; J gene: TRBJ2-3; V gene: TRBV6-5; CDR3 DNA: TGTGCCAGCAGTTACTCGGACAGGGGCACAGATACGCAGTATTTT; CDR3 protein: CASSYSDRGTDTQYF
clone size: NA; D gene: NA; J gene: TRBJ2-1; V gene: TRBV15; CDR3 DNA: TGTGCCACCAGCAGAGAGGGGGGGCTAAGCTCCTACAATGAGCAGTTCTTC; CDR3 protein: CATSREGGLSSYNEQFF
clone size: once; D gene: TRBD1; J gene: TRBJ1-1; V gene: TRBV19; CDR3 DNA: TGTGCCAGTAGTACCTCCGCCGGGACAGGGCGGGGAGCTTTCTTT; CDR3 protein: CASSTSAGTGRGAFF
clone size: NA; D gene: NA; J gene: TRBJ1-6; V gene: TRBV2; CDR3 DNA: TGTGCCAGCAGCGGGACACTTTCCAATTCACCCCTCCACTTT; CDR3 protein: CASSGTLSNSPLHF
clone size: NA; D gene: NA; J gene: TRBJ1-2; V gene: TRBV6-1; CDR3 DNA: TGTGCCAGCAGTGAAAGTTTGGGGAGCTATGGCTACACCTTC; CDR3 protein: CASSESLGSYGYTF
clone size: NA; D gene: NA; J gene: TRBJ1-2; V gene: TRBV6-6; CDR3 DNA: TGTGCCAGCAGTCCCGAGGGCTATGGCTACACCTTC; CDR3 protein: CASSPEGYGYTF
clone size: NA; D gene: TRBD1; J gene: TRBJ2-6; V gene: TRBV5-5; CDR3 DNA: TGTGCCAGCAGCACAGGACAGGGGGCGACTCCTTCTGGGGCCAACGTCCTGACTTTC; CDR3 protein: CASSTGQGATPSGANVLTF
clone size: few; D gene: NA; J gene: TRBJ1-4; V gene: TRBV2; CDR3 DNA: TGTGCCAGCAGCCTTCAAGGAGGAAAACTGTTTTTT; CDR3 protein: CASSLQGGKLFF
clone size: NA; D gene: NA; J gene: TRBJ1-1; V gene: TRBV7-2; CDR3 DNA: TGTGCCAGCAGCTTAGATGGCAGGGATGCTGAAGCTTTCTTT; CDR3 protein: CASSLDGRDAEAFF
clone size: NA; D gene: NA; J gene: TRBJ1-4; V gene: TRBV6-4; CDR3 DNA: TGTGCCAGCAGTGGAGGGATGGGTGAAAAACTGTTTTTT; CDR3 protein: CASSGGMGEKLFF
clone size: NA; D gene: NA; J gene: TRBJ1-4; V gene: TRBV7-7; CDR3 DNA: TGTGCTCGAAATAAGACAGAAAAACTGTTTTTT; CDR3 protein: CARNKTEKLFF
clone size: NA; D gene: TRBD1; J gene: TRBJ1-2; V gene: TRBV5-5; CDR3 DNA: TGTGCCAGCAGCCGACGGGACAGCTTCTATGGCTACACCTTC; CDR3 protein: CASSRRDSFYGYTF
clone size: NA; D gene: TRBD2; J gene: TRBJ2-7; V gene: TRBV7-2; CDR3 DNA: TGTGCCAGCAGCTTAGGGGCTAGCGGGGGGGCCTACGAGCAGTACTTC; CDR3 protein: CASSLGASGGAYEQYF
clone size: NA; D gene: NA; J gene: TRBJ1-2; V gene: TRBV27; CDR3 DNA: TGTGCCAGCAGTCTCTTAGGGGGCTATGGCTACACCTTC; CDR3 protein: CASSLLGGYGYTF
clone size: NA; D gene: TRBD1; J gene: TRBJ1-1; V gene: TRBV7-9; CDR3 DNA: TGTGCCAGCAGCTTAGGACAGGGCGGAGGCACTGAAGCTTTCTTT; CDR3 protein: CASSLGQGGGTEAFF
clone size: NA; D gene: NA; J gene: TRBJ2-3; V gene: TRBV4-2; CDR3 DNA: TGTGCCAGCAGCCAATCGGACAGACGGAGTTACACAGATACGCAGTATTTT; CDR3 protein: CASSQSDRRSYTDTQYF
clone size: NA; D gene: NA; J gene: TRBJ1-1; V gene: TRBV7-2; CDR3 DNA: TGTGCCAGCAGCTTAATTCGGGGGGGAACTGAAGCTTTCTTT; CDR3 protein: CASSLIRGGTEAFF
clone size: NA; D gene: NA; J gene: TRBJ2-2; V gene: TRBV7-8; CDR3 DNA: TGTGCCAGCAGCGCGACGGGACAAAACACCGGGGAGCTGTTTTTT; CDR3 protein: CASSATGQNTGELFF
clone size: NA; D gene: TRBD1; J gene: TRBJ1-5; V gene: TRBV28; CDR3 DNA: TGTGCCAGCCGACCCGGGACAGTCAATCAGCCCCAGCATTTT; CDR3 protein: CASRPGTVNQPQHF
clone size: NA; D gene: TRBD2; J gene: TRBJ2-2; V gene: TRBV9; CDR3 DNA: TGTGCCAGCAGCGCAGGGACTAGCGGGAGTGGCGGGGAGCTGTTTTTT; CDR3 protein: CASSAGTSGSGGELFF